In this sample, the clone carrying this T cell receptor (beta chain) turned up a few times. Its antigen is undetermined. Trimming took 4 bases from V and 9 from J; bases not matched to a gene: 8. The CDR3 sequence is 14 residues long. Per the germline V gene, CDR1 is SQVTM and CDR2 is ANQGSEA. This entry is derived from a study of CD8 T cells in ankylosing spondylitis. The TCR beta libraries were generated through quantitative 5'-RACE incorporating molecular barcodes. TCRdb called the 5' RACE reads again in MiXCR, with one record for every CDR3 protein. Among 500,000 or so distinct CDR3 sequences listed, approximately 5% were seen once. Study-level findings and limits: Disease-linked clones displayed a CD8+ phenotype and appeared relatively rarely in peripheral blood. Some of these motif variants have turned up before, in reports on reactive arthritis synovial fluid and blood. From matched ankylosing spondylitis synovial fluid, disease-linked clones were reportedly recovered at significantly enriched levels. Made up of eight highly homologous variants, a TCR beta motif appeared characteristic of ankylosing spondylitis blood.

The chain combines TRBV29-1 with TRBJ2-1, with 11 bases identical to TRBD2. The clonotype originates from a male donor with ankylosing spondylitis. The source material was blood, either unsorted or a sorted T cell fraction (not recorded which). The CDR3, as DNA: TGCAGCGTTGTGGCTACTAGCGGGAGAAGTGAGCAGTTCTTC. It translates to CSVVATSGRSEQFF.